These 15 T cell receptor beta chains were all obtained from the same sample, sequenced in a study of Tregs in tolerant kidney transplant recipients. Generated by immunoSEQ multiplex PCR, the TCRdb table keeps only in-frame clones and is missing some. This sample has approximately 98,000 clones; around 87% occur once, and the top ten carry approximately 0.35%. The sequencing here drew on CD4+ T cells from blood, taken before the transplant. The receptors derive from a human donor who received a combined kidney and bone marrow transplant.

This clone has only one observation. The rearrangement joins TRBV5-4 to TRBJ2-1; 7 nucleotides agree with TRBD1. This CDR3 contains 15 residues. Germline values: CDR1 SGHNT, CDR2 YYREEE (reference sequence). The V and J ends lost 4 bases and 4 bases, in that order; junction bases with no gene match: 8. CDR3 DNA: TGTGCCAGCAGCCGCCCGGGACAGAGATACAATGAGCAGTTCTTC. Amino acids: CASSRPGQRYNEQFF.

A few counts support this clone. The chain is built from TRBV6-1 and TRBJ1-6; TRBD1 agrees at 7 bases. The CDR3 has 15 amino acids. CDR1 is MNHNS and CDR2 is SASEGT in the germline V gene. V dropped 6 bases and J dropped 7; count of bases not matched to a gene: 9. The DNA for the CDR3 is TGTGCCAGCAGGACCGACAGGGAGTTGAATTCACCCCTCCACTTT. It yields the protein CASRTDRELNSPLHF.

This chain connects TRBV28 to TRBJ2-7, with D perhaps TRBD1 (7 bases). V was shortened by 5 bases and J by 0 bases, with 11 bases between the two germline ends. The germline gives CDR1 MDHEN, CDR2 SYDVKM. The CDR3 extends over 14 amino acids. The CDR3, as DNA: TGTGCCAGCAGTCCAGGGGGGATCTCCTACGAGCAGTACTTC. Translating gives CASSPGGISYEQYF.

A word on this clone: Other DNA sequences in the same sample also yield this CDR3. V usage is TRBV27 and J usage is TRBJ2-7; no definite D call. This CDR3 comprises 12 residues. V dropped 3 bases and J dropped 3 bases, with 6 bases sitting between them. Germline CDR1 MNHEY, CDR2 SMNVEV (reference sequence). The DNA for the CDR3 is TGTGCCAGCAGTTTCCCGGGCTACGAGCAGTACTTC. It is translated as CASSFPGYEQYF.

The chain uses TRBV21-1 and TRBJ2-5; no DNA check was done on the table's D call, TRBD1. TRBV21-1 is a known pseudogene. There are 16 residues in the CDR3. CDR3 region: CASRTGGQGAEETQYF. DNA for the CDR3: TGTGCCAGCAGAACGGGGGGACAGGGGGCCGAGGAGACCCAGTACTTC.

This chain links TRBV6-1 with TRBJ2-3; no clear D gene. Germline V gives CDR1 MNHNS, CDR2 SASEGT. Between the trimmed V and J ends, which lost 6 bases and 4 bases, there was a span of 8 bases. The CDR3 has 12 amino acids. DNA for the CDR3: TGTGCCAGCAGGGTGGCGGCAGATACGCAGTATTTT. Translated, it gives CASRVAADTQYF.

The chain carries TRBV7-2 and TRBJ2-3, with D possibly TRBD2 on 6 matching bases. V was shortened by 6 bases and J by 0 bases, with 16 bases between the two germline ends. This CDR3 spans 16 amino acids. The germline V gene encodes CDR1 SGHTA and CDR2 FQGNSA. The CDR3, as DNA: TGTGCCAGCAGTCTCCAGCGGGCTGCTAGCACAGATACGCAGTATTTT. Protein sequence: CASSLQRAASTDTQYF.

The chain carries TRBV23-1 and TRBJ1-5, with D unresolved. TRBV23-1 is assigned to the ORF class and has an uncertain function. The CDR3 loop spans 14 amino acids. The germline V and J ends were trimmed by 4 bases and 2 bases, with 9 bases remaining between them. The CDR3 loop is CASSLNAGNQPQHF. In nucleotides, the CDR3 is TGCGCCAGCAGTCTTAACGCGGGCAATCAGCCCCAGCATTTT.

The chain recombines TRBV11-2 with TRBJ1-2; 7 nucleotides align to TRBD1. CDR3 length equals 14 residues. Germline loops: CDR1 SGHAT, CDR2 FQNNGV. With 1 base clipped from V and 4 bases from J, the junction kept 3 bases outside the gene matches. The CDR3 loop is CASSLGTGAYGYTF. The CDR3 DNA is TGTGCCAGCAGCTTAGGTACAGGGGCCTATGGCTACACCTTC.

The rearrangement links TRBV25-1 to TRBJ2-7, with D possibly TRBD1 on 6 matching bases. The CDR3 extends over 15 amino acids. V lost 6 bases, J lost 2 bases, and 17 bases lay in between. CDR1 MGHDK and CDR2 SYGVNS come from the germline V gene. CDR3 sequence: CASRGIDKGAYEQYF. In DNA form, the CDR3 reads TGTGCCAGCAGGGGGATAGATAAGGGGGCCTACGAGCAGTACTTC.

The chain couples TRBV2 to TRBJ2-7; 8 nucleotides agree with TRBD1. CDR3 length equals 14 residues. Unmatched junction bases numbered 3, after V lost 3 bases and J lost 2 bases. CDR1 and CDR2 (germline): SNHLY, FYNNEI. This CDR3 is CASSDEQGAYEQYF. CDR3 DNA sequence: TGTGCCAGCAGTGATGAACAGGGGGCCTACGAGCAGTACTTC.

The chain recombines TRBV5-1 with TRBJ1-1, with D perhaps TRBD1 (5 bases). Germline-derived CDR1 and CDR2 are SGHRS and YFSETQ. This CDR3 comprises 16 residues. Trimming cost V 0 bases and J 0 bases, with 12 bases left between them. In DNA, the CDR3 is TGCGCCAGCAGCTTGGCTGTCCAGGGCTTGAACACTGAAGCTTTCTTT. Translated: CASSLAVQGLNTEAFF. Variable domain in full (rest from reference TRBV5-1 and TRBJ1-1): KAGVTQTPRYLIKTRGQQVTLSCSPISGHRSVSWYQQTPGQGLQFLFEYFSETQRNKGNFPGRFSGRQFSNSRSEMNVSTLELGDSALYLCASSLAVQGLNTEAFFGQGTRLTVV.

Here the CDR3 DNA reads TGCGCCAGCAGCCAAGATCCGGGGACTTTTTCCTACGAGCAGTACTTC. This codes for CASSQDPGTFSYEQYF. The gene calls are TRBV4-3 and TRBJ2-7; maybe TRBD2 (6 bases). V was clipped by 0 bases and J by 1 base, with 13 bases between them. CDR1 is LGHNA, CDR2 YSLEER, per germline. This CDR3 is 16 amino acids long.

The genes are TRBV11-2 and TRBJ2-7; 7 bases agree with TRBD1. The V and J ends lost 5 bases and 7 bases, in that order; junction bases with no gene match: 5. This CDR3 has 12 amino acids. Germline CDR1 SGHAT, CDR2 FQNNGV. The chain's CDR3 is CASSGQVLEQYF. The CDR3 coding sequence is TGTGCCAGCAGCGGACAGGTTTTGGAGCAGTACTTC.

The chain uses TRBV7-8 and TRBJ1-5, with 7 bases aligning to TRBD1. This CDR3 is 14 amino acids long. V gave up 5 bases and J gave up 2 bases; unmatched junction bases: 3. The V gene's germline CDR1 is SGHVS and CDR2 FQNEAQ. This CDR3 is CASSPTGGNQPQHF. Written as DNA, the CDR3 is TGTGCCAGCAGCCCCACAGGGGGCAATCAGCCCCAGCATTTT.